Each of the 27 T cell receptor beta chains below was sequenced from the same sample in a study of identical twins. TCRdb re-called the 5' RACE reads through MiXCR, storing one row per CDR3 protein. The sample records 600,000 to 700,000 distinct CDR3 sequences, roughly 20% being singletons. These same records also appear under a second study, on T cells expressing NK-cell markers.

The specimen sequenced was PBMCs. These receptors all stem from a woman between 18 and 29 years old in good health.

This clonotype was seen only a few times. The chain employs TRBV24-1 and TRBJ1-1, with TRBD1 as a possible D gene (5 bases). CDR3 length: 18 residues. V lost 8 bases and J 0 bases, leaving 24 bases between the germline ends. Germline V gene lookup returns CDR1 KGHDR and CDR2 SFDVKD. For the CDR3, the DNA is TGTGCCACCACCCGCGGAGGGGAGACAGCAGACCTGAACACTGAAGCTTTCTTT. Protein product: CATTRGGETADLNTEAFF.

V is TRBV7-9 and J is TRBJ1-4; D might be TRBD1 (6 bases). Germline V CDR1 and CDR2: SEHNR, FQNEAQ (reference sequence). There are 13 residues in the CDR3. Trimming pared 5 bases from V and 8 bases from J, leaving 12 bases between. CDR3 in amino acids: CASSAGAEEKLFF. CDR3 sequence (DNA): TGTGCCAGCAGCGCAGGGGCAGAGGAAAAACTGTTTTTT.

The rearrangement uses TRBV10-3 and TRBJ2-1; 12 bases align to TRBD2. This CDR3 is built from 16 residues. From germline, CDR1 is ENHRY and CDR2 SYGVKD. V lost 3 bases, J lost 9 bases, and 9 bases stayed unmatched. Here the CDR3 DNA reads TGTGCCATCAGTGATCCGACTAGCGGGGGCAGGAGTGAGCAGTTCTTC. Translated, it gives CAISDPTSGGRSEQFF.

This clonotype showed up just a few times. V and J are TRBV5-1 and TRBJ2-7; D unclear. Germline V gene data show CDR1 as SGHRS and CDR2 as YFSETQ. The V end was cut by 4 bases, the J end by 3 bases, with 8 bases between. The CDR3 has 12 residues. CDR3 nucleotide sequence: TGCGCCAGCAGCCACGACGGCTACGAGCAGTACTTC. It yields the protein CASSHDGYEQYF. The complete variable domain, with remaining parts taken from reference TRBV5-1 and TRBJ2-7, reads KAGVTQTPRYLIKTRGQQVTLSCSPISGHRSVSWYQQTPGQGLQFLFEYFSETQRNKGNFPGRFSGRQFSNSRSEMNVSTLELGDSALYLCASSHDGYEQYFGPGTRLTVT.

This clonotype was seen only a few times. V gene TRBV14 combines with J gene TRBJ1-3, with no clear D. The CDR3 loop spans 15 amino acids. Germline loops: CDR1 SGHDN, CDR2 FVKESK. V was clipped by 1 base and J by 4 bases, with 11 bases between them. CDR3 sequence (DNA): TGTGCCAGCAGCCAAGTCGCAGGTGCCGGAAACACCATATATTTT. It translates to CASSQVAGAGNTIYF.

This clonotype has just a few counts. The gene calls are TRBV6-1 and TRBJ2-3; the D gene is possibly TRBD2 (6 bases). The CDR3 extends over 15 amino acids. Trimming left V 5 bases short and J 6 bases short, with 18 bases between. Germline CDR1 reads MNHNS; CDR2 reads SASEGT. CDR3 sequence: CASSPRRGRADTQYF. The CDR3 DNA sequence: TGTGCCAGCAGTCCCCGGAGGGGAAGAGCCGATACGCAGTATTTT.

This clonotype was observed a few times. V is TRBV12-5 and J is TRBJ2-1; 13 bases fit TRBD2. CDR3 size: 17 residues. J gave up 7 bases and V 7 bases, and 13 bases lay outside the gene matches. Germline CDR1 is LGHNT and CDR2 is FRNRAP. The CDR3 bases are TGTGCTAGTGCCCTGAGGAGGACTAGCGGGAGTCGGAATGAGCAGTTCTTC. Amino acid sequence: CASALRRTSGSRNEQFF. The entire variable domain, with the rest obtained from reference TRBV12-5 and TRBJ2-1, is as follows: DARVTQTPRHKVTEMGQEVTMRCQPILGHNTVFWYRQTMMQGLELLAYFRNRAPLDDSGMPKDRFSAEMPDATLATLKIQPSEPRDSAVYFCASALRRTSGSRNEQFFGPGTRLTVL.

This chain links TRBV24-1 with TRBJ1-2; D is ambiguous. Germline values: CDR1 KGHDR, CDR2 SFDVKD. V was clipped by 9 bases and J by 6 bases, with 13 bases between them. The CDR3 is made up of 12 amino acids. The CDR3 is CATAVQSDGYTF. CDR3 DNA sequence: TGTGCCACCGCAGTCCAGTCCGATGGCTACACCTTC.

Only a few counts were recorded for this clonotype. The J gene is TRBJ2-3, the V gene TRBV6-5; no definite D call. Trimming took 1 base from V and 0 from J, leaving 8 bases between them. Germline CDR1 reads MNHEY; CDR2 reads SVGAGI. The CDR3 loop spans 15 amino acids. The CDR3 reads CASSYYWASTDTQYF. In DNA, the CDR3 is TGTGCCAGCAGTTACTACTGGGCTAGCACAGATACGCAGTATTTT.

At least ten counts were recorded for this clonotype. The CDR3 coding sequence is TGCAGTGCTTCCTCTCGGAATGAGCAGTTCTTC. Protein product: CSASSRNEQFF. This chain uses TRBV20-1 with TRBJ2-1; no definite D call. Trimming stripped 5 bases from V and 7 bases from J, with 9 bases between. The V gene's germline CDR1 is DFQATT and CDR2 SNEGSKA (reference sequence). This CDR3 has 11 amino acids.

The CDR3 region has the DNA TGTGCCAGCAGCGGCGGGGTCGGACTGAACACTGAAGCTTTCTTT. Translation gives CASSGGVGLNTEAFF. This rearrangement joins TRBV11-2 to TRBJ1-1; D gene ambiguous. Germline CDR1 SGHAT, CDR2 FQNNGV. The CDR3 extends over 15 amino acids. The V end lost 5 bases, the J end lost 0 bases, and 13 bases lay between the germline ends.

This clonotype has only one observation. J is TRBJ1-1 and V is TRBV9; maybe TRBD1 (6 bases). CDR1 and CDR2 from the germline V gene are SGDLS and YYNGEE. The CDR3 runs to 15 residues. Trimming stripped 0 bases from V and 1 base from J, with 10 bases between. The CDR3 spells CASSVAGGGNTEAFF. CDR3 nucleotide sequence: TGTGCCAGCAGCGTAGCGGGGGGCGGGAACACTGAAGCTTTCTTT.

This clonotype was observed a handful of times. This chain uses TRBV27 with TRBJ1-6; D is possibly TRBD1 (5 bases). The V end lost 3 bases, the J end lost 8 bases, and 20 bases lay between the germline ends. Per germline, CDR1 MNHEY and CDR2 SMNVEV (reference sequence). The CDR3 covers 17 residues. The CDR3 bases are TGTGCCAGCAGTTTCCGGGACGACCACGCCAAGGATTCACCCCTCCACTTT. Translating it yields CASSFRDDHAKDSPLHF.

The chain employs TRBV9 and TRBJ2-2, with D uncertain. Germline values: CDR1 SGDLS, CDR2 YYNGEE. CDR3 length: 13 amino acids. With 0 bases removed from V and 4 bases from J, the gap between germline ends came to 4 bases. The CDR3 DNA reads as TGTGCCAGCAGCGTAGGGTTCACCGGGGAGCTGTTTTTT. This codes for CASSVGFTGELFF.

V usage is TRBV7-9 and J usage is TRBJ2-1, with TRBD2 identical over 10 bases. CDR1 and CDR2 from the germline V gene are SEHNR and FQNEAQ (reference sequence). With 3 bases clipped from V and 2 bases from J, the junction kept 4 bases outside the gene matches. The CDR3 is made up of 16 amino acids. CDR3 in amino acids: CASSLIAGGPYNEQFF. The CDR3 DNA reads TGTGCCAGCAGCTTGATAGCGGGGGGCCCCTACAATGAGCAGTTCTTC.

The chain couples TRBV5-6 to TRBJ2-1, with a weak D call TRBD2 (5 bases). V lost 5 bases and J 8 bases, leaving 14 bases between the germline ends. CDR3 length: 13 amino acids. CDR1 is SGHDT, CDR2 YYEEEE, per germline. This CDR3 reads CASRLSPGYEQFF. Written as DNA, the CDR3 is TGTGCCAGCAGACTGTCTCCGGGGTATGAGCAGTTCTTC. The variable domain in full, completed from reference TRBV5-6 and TRBJ2-1, reads DAGVTQSPTHLIKTRGQQVTLRCSPKSGHDTVSWYQQALGQGPQFIFQYYEEEERQRGNFPDRFSGHQFPNYSSELNVNALLLGDSALYLCASRLSPGYEQFFGPGTRLTVL.

As regards this clonotype: One end of the junction fails to match germline, which may point to a read error. The J gene is TRBJ2-5, the V gene TRBV5-1, with 7 bases matching TRBD2. The CDR3 spans 18 residues. The germline gives CDR1 SGHRS, CDR2 YFSETQ. In DNA, the CDR3 is TGCGCCAGCAGCTTGGGACTTTCGCGCGGGAGTGTCCAAGAGACCCAGGACTTC. Amino acids: CASSLGLSRGSVQETQDF.

The chain is built from TRBV5-1 and TRBJ2-7; possibly TRBD2 for D (6 bases). Germline V gives CDR1 SGHRS, CDR2 YFSETQ. Trimming shortened V by 4 bases and J by 0 bases, and 14 bases separated the two germline ends. This CDR3 region has 15 residues. The CDR3 loop is CASSPTSSDSYEQYF. Written as DNA, the CDR3 is TGCGCCAGCAGCCCGACGTCTAGCGACTCCTACGAGCAGTACTTC.

The rearrangement links TRBV20-1 to TRBJ2-4; no clear D. Germline CDR1 is DFQATT and CDR2 is SNEGSKA (reference sequence). The V gene lost 5 bases and the J gene lost 0 bases, with 8 bases spanning the gap. The CDR3 runs 13 residues. The CDR3 here is CSALELAKNIQYF. The CDR3 DNA reads TGCAGTGCTCTAGAGCTAGCCAAAAACATTCAGTACTTC.

The V call is TRBV7-2, the J call TRBJ2-7; the D is unclear. The V end was cut by 5 bases, the J end by 2 bases, with 10 bases between. The germline gives CDR1 SGHTA, CDR2 FQGNSA. The CDR3 contains 13 residues. CDR3 residues: CASSPVRAYEQYF. The CDR3 nucleotides are TGTGCCAGCAGCCCGGTTAGGGCCTACGAGCAGTACTTC. Together with reference TRBV7-2 and TRBJ2-7, the CDR3 gives the full variable domain: GAGVSQSPSNKVTEKGKDVELRCDPISGHTALYWYRQSLGQGLEFLIYFQGNSAPDKSGLPSDRFSAERTGGSVSTLTIQRTQQEDSAVYLCASSPVRAYEQYFGPGTRLTVT.

There are a few counts of this clonotype. The chain joins TRBV29-1 to TRBJ1-5; 8 bases are a match to TRBD1. The ends lost 5 bases at V and 2 bases at J; junction bases unmatched: 8. CDR3 length equals 15 residues. CDR1 and CDR2 from the germline V gene are SQVTM and ANQGSEA. CDR3 in DNA: TGCAGCGTTTCAGAAGACAGGGGTGGCAATCAGCCCCAGCATTTT. It yields the protein CSVSEDRGGNQPQHF. Looking up the rest from reference TRBV29-1 and TRBJ1-5 gives the full variable domain: SAVISQKPSRDICQRGTSLTIQCQVDSQVTMMFWYRQQPGQSLTLIATANQGSEATYESGFVIDKFPISRPNLTFSTLTVSNMSPEDSSIYLCSVSEDRGGNQPQHFGDGTRLSIL.

This clonotype showed up many times. The chain combines TRBV12-3 or TRBV12-4 with TRBJ2-3; 9 bases agree with TRBD2. Germline trimming cut 3 bases from V and 4 bases from J; bases unmatched to any gene: 14. This CDR3 is built from 18 residues. The CDR3 DNA reads TGTGCCAGCAGTTTGGCGCGGGGGGGCCAAAGAGGTGCAGATACGCAGTATTTT. Translation gives CASSLARGGQRGADTQYF.

The rearrangement joins TRBV12-3 or TRBV12-4 to TRBJ2-2, with unresolved D. V lost 3 bases and J lost 3, with 14 bases in between. The length of the CDR3 is 16 residues. CDR3 nucleotides: TGTGCCAGCAGTTTGATTGCCATCCCCGACACCGGGGAGCTGTTTTTT. Amino acids: CASSLIAIPDTGELFF.

The chain recombines TRBV20-1 with TRBJ2-1, with TRBD2 matching 8 bases. This CDR3 is 16 amino acids long. The V and J ends lost 3 bases and 0 bases, in that order; junction bases with no gene match: 7. The germline gives CDR1 DFQATT, CDR2 SNEGSKA (reference sequence). This chain's CDR3 is CSASRRSGSSYNEQFF. In nucleotides, the CDR3 is TGCAGTGCTAGTCGTCGAAGCGGGAGCTCCTACAATGAGCAGTTCTTC.

This clonotype appeared a few times. This chain connects TRBV6-1 to TRBJ2-7; 7 nucleotides match TRBD2. The CDR3 runs 14 residues. The V gene end was trimmed by 7 bases and the J gene end by 2 bases; junction bases not matched to a gene: 8. In germline, CDR1 is MNHNS, CDR2 SASEGT. The CDR3 DNA follows: TGTGCCAGCATGGTCTTTGCGGGAGCCTACGAGCAGTACTTC. Its translation is CASMVFAGAYEQYF.

The chain links TRBV7-2 to TRBJ1-1; 8 bases map to TRBD1. The CDR3 covers 17 residues. V dropped 2 bases and J dropped 1; count of bases not matched to a gene: 9. Germline CDR1 is SGHTA and CDR2 is FQGNSA. The CDR3: CASSLPRTGSANTEAFF. CDR3 DNA sequence: TGTGCCAGCAGCTTACCCAGGACAGGGTCAGCGAACACTGAAGCTTTCTTT.

The sample holds a few counts of this clonotype. J is TRBJ2-1 and V is TRBV7-2, with TRBD2 matching 11 bases. With 6 bases clipped from V and 10 bases from J, the junction kept 8 bases outside the gene matches. In germline, CDR1 is SGHTA, CDR2 FQGNSA. This CDR3 has 14 residues. In nucleotides, the CDR3 is TGTGCCAGCAGGGATACCGGGACTAGCGGAGAGCAGTTCTTC. As protein: CASRDTGTSGEQFF.